Listed below are T cell receptor beta chains from one sample, sequenced in a study of T cell repertoires in cytomegalovirus infection. TCRdb re-called the reads with MiXCR, one entry per CDR3 protein. The top ten hold over 13% of the sample, which has about 920,000 distinct CDR3 sequences, around 30% seen once. Their specific antigens are unknown. Sequenced here: cultured CD8+ T cells from PBMCs, sampled from culture after CMV antigen stimulation. The receptor set was obtained from a human donor in good health (CMV status not recorded). Some clones in this sample may be carry-over from other donors' samples. Each CDR3 is given with its conserved first and last residue. A D gene is named only where the DNA matches it firmly. Clone size is given for some rows only: seen once, a few or many times, or a class if the clone is expanded.

TRBJ2-7	TRBV7-6	.	many	TGTGCCAGCAGCTTAGGCGGCGGGGAATACGAGCAGTACTTC	CASSLGGGEYEQYF
TRBJ1-1	TRBV4-1	.	.	TGCGCCAGCAGCCGGATTGGAGCGAACACTGAAGCTTTCTTT	CASSRIGANTEAFF
TRBJ2-5	TRBV7-2	.	many	TGTGCCAGCAGCCCGGACACGCGGTACCAAGAGACCCAGTACTTC	CASSPDTRYQETQYF
TRBJ1-2	TRBV7-6	.	few	TGTGCCAGCAGCTTAAACGCAGGGTCCTATGGCTACACCTTC	CASSLNAGSYGYTF
TRBJ2-5	TRBV11-3	.	few	TGTGCCAGCAGCTTAGGGCGGGACTGGGAGACCCAGTACTTC	CASSLGRDWETQYF
TRBJ1-2	TRBV6-1	.	few	TGTGCCAGCAGTGAAGAGGGAGTGGGCTATGGCTACACCTTC	CASSEEGVGYGYTF
TRBJ1-2	TRBV13	.	once	TGTGCCAGCAGCGCCAGGGTCTCCTACTATGGCTACACCTTC	CASSARVSYYGYTF
TRBJ2-2	TRBV2	TRBD1	few	TGTGCCAGCATCCCCGGTCCGGGACAGGGACGAACCGGGGAGCTGTTTTTT	CASIPGPGQGRTGELFF
TRBJ2-5	TRBV7-6	.	few	TGTGCCAGCAGCTTAGCGGAGACAGAGGGCCAGTACTTC	CASSLAETEGQYF
TRBJ2-1	TRBV6-6	TRBD1	.	TGTGCCAGCAGTTTCAATGGTGGGACAGGGGCGTACAATGAGCAGTTCTTC	CASSFNGGTGAYNEQFF
TRBJ1-2	TRBV29-1	.	.	TGCAGCGTTGAAGATGTAACAGGACCTACAGCTAACTATGGCTACACCTTC	CSVEDVTGPTANYGYTF
TRBJ2-1	TRBV7-6	TRBD2	.	TGTGCCAGCAGCTTAAGTAGCGGGGGGGCCTTTTACAATGAGCAGTTCTTC	CASSLSSGGAFYNEQFF
TRBJ1-1	TRBV7-8	.	many	TGTGCCAGCAGCTTCTGGACTGGGAACACTGAAGCTTTCTTT	CASSFWTGNTEAFF
TRBJ1-1	TRBV29-1	.	.	TGCAGCGTCAGCAGGGGTGTCACTGAAGCTTTCTTT	CSVSRGVTEAFF
TRBJ2-1	TRBV7-2	.	few	TGTGCCAGCAGCGAGATAGATGCGGGGGCTGATGAGCAGTTCTTC	CASSEIDAGADEQFF
TRBJ1-1	TRBV7-8	.	.	TGTGCCAGCAGCTTACGTAACGGTGAAGCTTTCTTT	CASSLRNGEAFF